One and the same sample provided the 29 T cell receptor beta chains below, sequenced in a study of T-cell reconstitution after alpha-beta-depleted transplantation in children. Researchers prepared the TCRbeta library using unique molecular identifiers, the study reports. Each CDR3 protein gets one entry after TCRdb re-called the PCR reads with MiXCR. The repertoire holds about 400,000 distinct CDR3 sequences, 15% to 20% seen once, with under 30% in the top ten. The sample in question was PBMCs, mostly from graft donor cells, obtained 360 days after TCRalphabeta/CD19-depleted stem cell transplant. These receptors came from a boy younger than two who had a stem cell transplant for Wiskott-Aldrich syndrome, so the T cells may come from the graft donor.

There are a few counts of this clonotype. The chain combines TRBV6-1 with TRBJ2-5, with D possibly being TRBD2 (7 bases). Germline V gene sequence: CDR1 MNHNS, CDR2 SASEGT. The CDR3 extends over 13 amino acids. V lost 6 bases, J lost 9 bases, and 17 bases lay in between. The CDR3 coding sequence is TGTGCCAGCAGGCGACAGGCTCGGGAGGCCCAGTACTTC. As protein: CASRRQAREAQYF.

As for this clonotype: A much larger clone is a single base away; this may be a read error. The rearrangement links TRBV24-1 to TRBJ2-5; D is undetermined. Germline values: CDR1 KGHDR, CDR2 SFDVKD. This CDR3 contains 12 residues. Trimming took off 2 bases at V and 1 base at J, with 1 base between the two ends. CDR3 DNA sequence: TGTGCCACCAGTGATTCCCAAGAGACCCAGTACTTC. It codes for CATSDSQETQYF.

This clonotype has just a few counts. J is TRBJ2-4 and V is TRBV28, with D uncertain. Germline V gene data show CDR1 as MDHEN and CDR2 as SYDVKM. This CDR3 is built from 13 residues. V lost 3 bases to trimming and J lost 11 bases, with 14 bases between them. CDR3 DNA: TGTGCCAGCAGTTTCCAGGTGGTGCCCCTTCAGTACTTC. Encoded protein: CASSFQVVPLQYF.

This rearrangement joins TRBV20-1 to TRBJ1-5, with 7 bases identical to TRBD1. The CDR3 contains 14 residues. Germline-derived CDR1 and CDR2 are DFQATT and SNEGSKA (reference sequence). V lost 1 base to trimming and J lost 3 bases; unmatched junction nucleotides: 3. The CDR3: CSARGDRPNQPQHF. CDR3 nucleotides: TGCAGTGCTAGAGGGGACAGACCCAATCAGCCCCAGCATTTT.

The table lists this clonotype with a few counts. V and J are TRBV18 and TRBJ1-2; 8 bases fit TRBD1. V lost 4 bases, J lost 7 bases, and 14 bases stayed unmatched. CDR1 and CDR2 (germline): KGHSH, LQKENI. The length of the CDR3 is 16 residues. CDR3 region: CASSLGQGSWMGGYTF. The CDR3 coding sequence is TGTGCCAGCTCACTCGGACAGGGATCCTGGATGGGTGGCTACACCTTC.

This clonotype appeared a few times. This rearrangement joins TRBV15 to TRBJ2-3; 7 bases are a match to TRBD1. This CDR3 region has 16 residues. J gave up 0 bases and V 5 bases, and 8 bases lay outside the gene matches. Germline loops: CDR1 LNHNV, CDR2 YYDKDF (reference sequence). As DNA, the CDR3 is TGTGCCACCAGCCGTTACAGGGGAACTAGCACAGATACGCAGTATTTT. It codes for CATSRYRGTSTDTQYF.

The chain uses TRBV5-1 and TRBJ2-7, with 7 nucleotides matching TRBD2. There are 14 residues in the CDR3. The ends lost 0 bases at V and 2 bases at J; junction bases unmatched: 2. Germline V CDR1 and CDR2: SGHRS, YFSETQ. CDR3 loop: CASSLGDYTYEQYF. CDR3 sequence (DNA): TGCGCCAGCAGCTTGGGGGACTACACCTACGAGCAGTACTTC.

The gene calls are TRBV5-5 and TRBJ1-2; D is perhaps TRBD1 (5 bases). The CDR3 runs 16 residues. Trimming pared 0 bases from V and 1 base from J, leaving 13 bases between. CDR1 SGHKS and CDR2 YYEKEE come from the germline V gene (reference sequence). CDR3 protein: CASSLESRGDNYGYTF. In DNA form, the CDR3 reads TGTGCCAGCAGCTTGGAGAGTCGGGGGGATAACTATGGCTACACCTTC.

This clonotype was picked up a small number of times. The CDR3 here is CASSERGPDTQYF. The CDR3 DNA follows: TGTGCCAGCAGTGAACGAGGGCCAGATACGCAGTATTTT. This chain links TRBV25-1 with TRBJ2-3, with D possibly matching TRBD2 (5 bases). Between the trimmed V and J ends, which lost 2 bases and 4 bases, there was a span of 7 bases. CDR3 length equals 13 residues. Germline V lookup: CDR1 MGHDK, CDR2 SYGVNS.

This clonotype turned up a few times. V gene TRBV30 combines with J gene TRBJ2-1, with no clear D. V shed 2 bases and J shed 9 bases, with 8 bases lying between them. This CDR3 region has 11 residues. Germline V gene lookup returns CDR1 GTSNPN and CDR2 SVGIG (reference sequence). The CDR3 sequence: CAWSLALEQFF. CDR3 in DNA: TGTGCCTGGAGTTTAGCCCTTGAGCAGTTCTTC.

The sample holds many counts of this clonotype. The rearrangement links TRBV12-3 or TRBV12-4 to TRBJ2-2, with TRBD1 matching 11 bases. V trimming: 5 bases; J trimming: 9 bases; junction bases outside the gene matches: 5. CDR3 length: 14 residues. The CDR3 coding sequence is TGTGCCAGCAGTCTTGGACAGGGGGCGTGGGAGCTGTTTTTT. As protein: CASSLGQGAWELFF.

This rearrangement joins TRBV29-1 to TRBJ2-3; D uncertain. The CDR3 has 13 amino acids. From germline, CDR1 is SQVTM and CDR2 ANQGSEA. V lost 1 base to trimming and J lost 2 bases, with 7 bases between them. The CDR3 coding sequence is TGCAGCGTTGAAGGTTTAGCCACAGATACGCAGTATTTT. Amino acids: CSVEGLATDTQYF.

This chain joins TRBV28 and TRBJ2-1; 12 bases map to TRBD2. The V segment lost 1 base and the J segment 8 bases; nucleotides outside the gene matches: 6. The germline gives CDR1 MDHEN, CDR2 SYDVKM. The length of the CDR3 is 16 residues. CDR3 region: CASSLFLAGGRDEQFF. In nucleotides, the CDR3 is TGTGCCAGCAGTTTATTCCTAGCGGGGGGGAGAGATGAGCAGTTCTTC.

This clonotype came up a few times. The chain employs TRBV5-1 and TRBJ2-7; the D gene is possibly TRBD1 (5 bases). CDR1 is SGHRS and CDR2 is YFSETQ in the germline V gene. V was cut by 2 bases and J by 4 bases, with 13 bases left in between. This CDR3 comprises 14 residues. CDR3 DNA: TGCGCCAGCAGCTTCTTCTCAGGGTTTTACGAGCAGTACTTC. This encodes CASSFFSGFYEQYF.

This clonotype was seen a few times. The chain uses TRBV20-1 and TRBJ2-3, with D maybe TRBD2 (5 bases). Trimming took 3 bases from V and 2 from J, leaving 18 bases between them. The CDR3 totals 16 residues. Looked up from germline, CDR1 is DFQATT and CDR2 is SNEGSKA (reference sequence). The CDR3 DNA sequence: TGCAGTGCTAGGGTTTGGGGAGCAATCGTCACAGATACGCAGTATTTT. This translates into CSARVWGAIVTDTQYF.

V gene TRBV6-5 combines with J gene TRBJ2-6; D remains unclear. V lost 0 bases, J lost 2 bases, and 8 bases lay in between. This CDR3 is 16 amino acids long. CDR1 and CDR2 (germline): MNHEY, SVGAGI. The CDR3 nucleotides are TGTGCCAGCAGTTACTCGACCCGGACTGGGGCCAACGTCCTGACTTTC. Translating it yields CASSYSTRTGANVLTF.

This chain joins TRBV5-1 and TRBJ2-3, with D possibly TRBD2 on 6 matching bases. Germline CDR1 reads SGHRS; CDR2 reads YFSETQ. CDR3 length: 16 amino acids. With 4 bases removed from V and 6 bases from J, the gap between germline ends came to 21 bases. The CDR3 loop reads CASSKDGGLSSDTQYF. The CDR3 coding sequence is TGCGCCAGCAGCAAGGATGGGGGACTGAGCAGTGATACGCAGTATTTT.

The CDR3 DNA reads as TGCAGTGCCATAACTAGCGGGAGAAACCCCCTACAAGAGACCCAGTACTTC. This codes for CSAITSGRNPLQETQYF. This chain joins TRBV20-1 and TRBJ2-5, with 11 nucleotides matching TRBD2. V was clipped by 6 bases and J by 2 bases; unmatched bases: 14. Germline values: CDR1 DFQATT, CDR2 SNEGSKA (reference sequence). The CDR3 consists of 17 residues.

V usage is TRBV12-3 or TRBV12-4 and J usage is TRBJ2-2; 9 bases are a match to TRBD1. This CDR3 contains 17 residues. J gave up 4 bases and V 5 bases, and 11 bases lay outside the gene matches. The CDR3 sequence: CASSLPPGQGTTGELFF. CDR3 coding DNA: TGTGCCAGCAGTCTCCCCCCGGGACAGGGAACCACCGGGGAGCTGTTTTTT.

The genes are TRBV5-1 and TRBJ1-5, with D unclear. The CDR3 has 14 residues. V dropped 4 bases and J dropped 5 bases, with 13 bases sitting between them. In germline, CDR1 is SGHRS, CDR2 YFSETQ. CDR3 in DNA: TGCGCCAGCAGCCCTAGGAGTTCCGATCAGCCCCAGCATTTT. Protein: CASSPRSSDQPQHF.

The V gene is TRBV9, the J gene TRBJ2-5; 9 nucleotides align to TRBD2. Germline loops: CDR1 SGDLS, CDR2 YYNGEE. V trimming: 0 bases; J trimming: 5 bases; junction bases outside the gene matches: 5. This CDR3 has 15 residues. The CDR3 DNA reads TGTGCCAGCAGCGTAGTTTTAGCGGGAGTGGAGACCCAGTACTTC. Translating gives CASSVVLAGVETQYF.

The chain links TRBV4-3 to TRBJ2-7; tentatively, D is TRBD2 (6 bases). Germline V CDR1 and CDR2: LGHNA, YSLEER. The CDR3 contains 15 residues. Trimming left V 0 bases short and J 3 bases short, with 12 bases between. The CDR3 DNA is TGCGCCAGCAGCCAAGATCGTGGGGGGAGCTACGAGCAGTACTTC. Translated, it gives CASSQDRGGSYEQYF.

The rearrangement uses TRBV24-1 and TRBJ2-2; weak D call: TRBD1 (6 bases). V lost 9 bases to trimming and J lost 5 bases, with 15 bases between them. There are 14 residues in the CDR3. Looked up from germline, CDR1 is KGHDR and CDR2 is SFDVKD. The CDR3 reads CATSGERGTGELFF. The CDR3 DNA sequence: TGTGCCACCTCCGGCGAGAGGGGGACCGGGGAGCTGTTTTTT.

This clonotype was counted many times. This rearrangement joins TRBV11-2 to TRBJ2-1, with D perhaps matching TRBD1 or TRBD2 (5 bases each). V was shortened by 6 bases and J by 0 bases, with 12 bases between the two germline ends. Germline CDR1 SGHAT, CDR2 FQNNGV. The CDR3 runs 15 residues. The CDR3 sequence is CASSEGPSSYNEQFF. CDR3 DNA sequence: TGTGCCAGCAGTGAGGGACCGAGCTCCTACAATGAGCAGTTCTTC.

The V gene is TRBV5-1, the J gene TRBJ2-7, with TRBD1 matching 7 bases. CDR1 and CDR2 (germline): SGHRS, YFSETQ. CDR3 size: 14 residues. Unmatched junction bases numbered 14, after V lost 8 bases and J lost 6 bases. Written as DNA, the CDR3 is TGCGCCAGTTCCCGGGACAGATCTTTATGCGAGCAGTACTTC. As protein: CASSRDRSLCEQYF.

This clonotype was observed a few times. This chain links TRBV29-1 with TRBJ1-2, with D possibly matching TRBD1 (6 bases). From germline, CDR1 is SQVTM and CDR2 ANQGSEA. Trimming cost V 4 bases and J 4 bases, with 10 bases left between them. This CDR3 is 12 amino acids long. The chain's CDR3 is CSVVGTFYGYTF. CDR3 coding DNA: TGCAGCGTTGTTGGGACATTCTATGGCTACACCTTC.

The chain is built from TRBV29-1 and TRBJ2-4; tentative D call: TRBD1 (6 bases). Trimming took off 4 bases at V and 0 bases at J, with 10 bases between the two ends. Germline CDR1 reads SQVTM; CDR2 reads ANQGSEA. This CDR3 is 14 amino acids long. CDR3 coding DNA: TGCAGCGTTGGAACAGGGTTAGCCAAAAACATTCAGTACTTC. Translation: CSVGTGLAKNIQYF.

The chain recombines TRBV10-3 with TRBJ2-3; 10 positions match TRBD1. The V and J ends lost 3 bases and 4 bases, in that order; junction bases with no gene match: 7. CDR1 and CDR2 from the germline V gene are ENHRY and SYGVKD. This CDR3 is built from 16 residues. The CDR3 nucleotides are TGTGCCATCAGTGAACGGGACAGGGGTGTCGCAGATACGCAGTATTTT. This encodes CAISERDRGVADTQYF.

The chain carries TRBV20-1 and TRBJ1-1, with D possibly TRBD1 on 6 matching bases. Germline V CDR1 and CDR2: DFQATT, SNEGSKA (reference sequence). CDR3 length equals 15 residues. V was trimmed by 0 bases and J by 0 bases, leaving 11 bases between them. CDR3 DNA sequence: TGCAGTGCTAGAGATTCGGGACACTTGAACACTGAAGCTTTCTTT. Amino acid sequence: CSARDSGHLNTEAFF.